Following are 16 T cell receptor beta chains from one sample sequenced in a study of blood T cell repertoires in COVID-19. Some clones are missing from TCRdb's copy, which holds only in-frame ones; the method was immunoSEQ multiplex PCR. The sample has 110,000 to 150,000 clones; roughly three quarters are singletons. What was sequenced was peripheral blood. These receptor sequences come from a middle-aged man with active or convalescent COVID-19.

The genes are TRBV11-3 and TRBJ1-6, with 8 positions matching TRBD1. Germline CDR1 SGHNT, CDR2 YENEEA. The CDR3 consists of 14 residues. Germline trimming cut 5 bases from V and 11 bases from J; bases unmatched to any gene: 8. CDR3 residues: CASSPGQGRAPLHF. The DNA for the CDR3 is TGTGCCAGCAGCCCAGGACAGGGTCGGGCACCCCTCCACTTT.

V is TRBV28 and J is TRBJ1-5, with D possibly matching TRBD1 (6 bases). V was pared by 2 bases and J by 4 bases, with 15 bases between. The CDR3 covers 16 residues. Germline assignment: CDR1 MDHEN and CDR2 SYDVKM. This chain's CDR3 is CASSLPSWGQNQPQHF. The CDR3 DNA follows: TGTGCCAGCAGTTTACCCTCGTGGGGGCAAAATCAGCCCCAGCATTTT.

This clone is a singleton in its sample. The V and J genes are TRBV27 and TRBJ2-1; 8 bases map to TRBD2. From germline, CDR1 is MNHEY and CDR2 SMNVEV (reference sequence). The V and J ends lost 2 bases and 4 bases, in that order; junction bases with no gene match: 4. The CDR3 is 15 residues long. The CDR3 sequence is CASSLAGGPYNEQFF. As DNA, the CDR3 is TGTGCCAGCAGTTTAGCGGGAGGCCCATACAATGAGCAGTTCTTC.

The genes are TRBV28 and TRBJ1-1; 7 nucleotides agree with TRBD1. The length of the CDR3 is 17 residues. V lost 3 bases and J lost 1; bases outside the gene matches: 11. CDR1 and CDR2 (germline): MDHEN, SYDVKM. CDR3 sequence (DNA): TGTGCCAGCAGTTTGGGGGGACAGCCCCCGGGGAACACTGAAGCTTTCTTT. This translates into CASSLGGQPPGNTEAFF.

The V and J genes are TRBV6-5 and TRBJ1-3; D possibly corresponds to TRBD1 (5 bases). Trimming removed 6 bases at V and 2 bases at J, with 11 bases between. The CDR3 loop spans 14 amino acids. The germline V gene encodes CDR1 MNHEY and CDR2 SVGAGI. The CDR3 nucleotides are TGTGCCAGCAGCAAGGGGATCGCTGGAAACACCATATATTTT. It specifies CASSKGIAGNTIYF.

This clone came up a few times. The genes are TRBV19 and TRBJ2-7; 8 bases agree with TRBD1. Germline V lookup: CDR1 LNHDA, CDR2 SQIVND (reference sequence). The CDR3 totals 13 residues. V trimming: 5 bases; J trimming: 6 bases; junction bases outside the gene matches: 6. The CDR3 loop reads CASSGQGKGEQYF. In DNA form, the CDR3 reads TGTGCCAGTAGTGGACAGGGTAAAGGCGAGCAGTACTTC.

This clone was seen only a few times. The V gene is TRBV28, the J gene TRBJ2-7, with 13 bases aligning to TRBD2. The V segment lost 0 bases and the J segment 5 bases; nucleotides outside the gene matches: 7. The CDR3 totals 17 residues. Germline V lookup: CDR1 MDHEN, CDR2 SYDVKM. As DNA, the CDR3 is TGTGCCAGCAGTTTATGGGGGACTAGCGGGAACTCTGACGAGCAGTACTTC. Translation: CASSLWGTSGNSDEQYF.

The chain combines TRBV27 with TRBJ2-7; tentative D call: TRBD2 (7 bases). In germline, CDR1 is MNHEY, CDR2 SMNVEV (reference sequence). This CDR3 region has 13 residues. Trimming removed 6 bases from V and 3 bases from J, with 12 bases in between. The CDR3 nucleotides read TGTGCCAGCAGGGAGGGGGGGAACTACGAGCAGTACTTC. Its translation: CASREGGNYEQYF.

The rearrangement uses TRBV7-3 and TRBJ1-2; 7 bases fit TRBD1. Germline V lookup: CDR1 SGHTA, CDR2 FQGTGA. V was clipped by 2 bases and J by 3 bases; unmatched bases: 3. CDR3 size: 14 residues. The CDR3 DNA reads TGTGCCAGCAGCTTAGGAGGGGGCGACTATGGCTACACCTTC. Protein: CASSLGGGDYGYTF.

The chain uses TRBV7-2 and TRBJ2-7; 15 bases line up with TRBD2. J lost 7 bases, V lost 4 bases, and 5 bases had no gene match. There are 15 residues in the CDR3. The germline V gene has CDR1 SGHTA and CDR2 FQGNSA. CDR3 sequence (DNA): TGTGCCAGCAGCTCAGGACTAGCGGGAGGGCGGGAGCAGTACTTC. This encodes CASSSGLAGGREQYF.

The gene calls are TRBV2 and TRBJ2-7, with TRBD1 as a possible D gene (5 bases). The germline V and J ends were trimmed by 8 bases and 2 bases, with 16 bases remaining between them. Germline assignment: CDR1 SNHLY and CDR2 FYNNEI. This CDR3 comprises 14 residues. The CDR3 loop is CASYKDIPPYEQYF. The CDR3 DNA reads TGTGCCAGCTATAAGGACATACCCCCCTACGAGCAGTACTTC.

The chain carries TRBV19 and TRBJ2-1, with 15 positions matching TRBD2. The ends lost 4 bases at V and 1 base at J; junction bases unmatched: 2. Germline-derived CDR1 and CDR2 are LNHDA and SQIVND (reference sequence). The CDR3 runs 17 residues. CDR3 DNA: TGTGCCAGTAGTAGAGGGACTAGCGGGAGGTCCTACAATGAGCAGTTCTTC. Translating it yields CASSRGTSGRSYNEQFF.

V usage is TRBV19 and J usage is TRBJ2-4; TRBD2 matches at 12 bases. CDR3 length: 16 amino acids. Germline V gene sequence: CDR1 LNHDA, CDR2 SQIVND (reference sequence). Unmatched junction bases numbered 6, after V lost 6 bases and J lost 3 bases. CDR3 loop: CASRSSGRVGKNIQYF. The CDR3 nucleotides are TGTGCCAGTAGGTCTAGCGGGAGGGTGGGCAAAAACATTCAGTACTTC.

The rearrangement joins TRBV6-5 to TRBJ1-2, with a tentative D call TRBD1 (5 bases). V was trimmed by 7 bases and J by 4 bases, leaving 13 bases between them. Per the germline V gene, CDR1 is MNHEY and CDR2 is SVGAGI. The length of the CDR3 is 13 residues. CDR3 bases: TGTGCCAGCAATAGGGGCCCTAGCTATGGCTACACCTTC. Amino acid sequence: CASNRGPSYGYTF.

The J gene is TRBJ1-5, the V gene TRBV28; perhaps TRBD1 as D (6 bases). Trimming left V 3 bases short and J 0 bases short, with 12 bases between. Germline V CDR1 and CDR2: MDHEN, SYDVKM. This CDR3 is built from 16 residues. DNA for the CDR3: TGTGCCAGCAGTTTTTACCGGACAGTTAGCAATCAGCCCCAGCATTTT. Encoded protein: CASSFYRTVSNQPQHF.

This CDR3 is CASSVGNTDTQYF. The CDR3 nucleotides read TGTGCCAGCAGCGTCGGGAACACAGATACGCAGTATTTT. V is TRBV9 and J is TRBJ2-3, with D perhaps matching TRBD2 (5 bases). CDR3 size: 13 residues. Germline loops: CDR1 SGDLS, CDR2 YYNGEE. V was clipped by 2 bases and J by 2 bases, with 6 bases between them.